Listed here are 29 T cell receptor beta chains from one sample, sequenced in a study of graft-versus-host responses after intestinal transplantation. The data were produced by immunoSEQ multiplex PCR, yet TCRdb's version contains in-frame clones alone and is incomplete. The repertoire holds approximately 74,000 clones, with 80% to 95% as singletons. The starting material was PBMCs, obtained 98 days after intestinal transplantation. Receptors originate from a human patient who received an intestinal transplant, so some T cells may come from the graft donor.

The chain couples TRBV4-1 to TRBJ1-1; the D gene is possibly TRBD1 (5 bases). Germline assignment: CDR1 MGHRA and CDR2 YSYEKL. With 4 bases removed from V and 0 bases from J, the gap between germline ends came to 6 bases. The length of the CDR3 is 13 residues. Here the CDR3 reads CASSPTVNTEAFF. The CDR3, as DNA: TGCGCCAGCAGCCCGACAGTGAACACTGAAGCTTTCTTT.

V is TRBV5-6 and J is TRBJ2-1; TRBD2 agrees at 14 bases. This CDR3 contains 16 residues. The ends lost 4 bases at V and 4 bases at J; junction bases unmatched: 4. Germline CDR1 SGHDT, CDR2 YYEEEE. CDR3 residues: CASSAGLAGGYNEQFF. As DNA, the CDR3 is TGTGCCAGCAGCGCCGGACTAGCGGGGGGATACAATGAGCAGTTCTTC.

The chain is built from TRBV10-2 and TRBJ1-5; the D gene is possibly TRBD1 (6 bases). The CDR3 covers 11 residues. Germline-derived CDR1 and CDR2 are WSHSY and SAAADI. The CDR3 here is CRYRGNQPQHF. As DNA, the CDR3 is TGCCGATACAGGGGCAATCAGCCCCAGCATTTT.

This chain uses TRBV5-1 with TRBJ1-1; TRBD1 is a possible D gene (6 bases). The V gene lost 0 bases and the J gene lost 3 bases, with 12 bases spanning the gap. CDR1 and CDR2 from the germline V gene are SGHRS and YFSETQ. The CDR3 extends over 15 amino acids. The CDR3 here is CASSLAGHAYTEAFF. CDR3 DNA sequence: TGCGCCAGCAGCTTGGCGGGACATGCCTACACTGAAGCTTTCTTT. The full variable domain, rest sourced from reference TRBV5-1 and TRBJ1-1, is KAGVTQTPRYLIKTRGQQVTLSCSPISGHRSVSWYQQTPGQGLQFLFEYFSETQRNKGNFPGRFSGRQFSNSRSEMNVSTLELGDSALYLCASSLAGHAYTEAFFGQGTRLTVV.

The J gene is TRBJ1-3, the V gene TRBV19; TRBD1 might be the D (5 bases). V dropped 3 bases and J dropped 0 bases, with 9 bases sitting between them. Germline V gene sequence: CDR1 LNHDA, CDR2 SQIVND (reference sequence). CDR3 size: 15 residues. CDR3 protein: CASSIGAASGNTIYF. DNA of the CDR3: TGTGCCAGTAGTATTGGGGCCGCCTCTGGAAACACCATATATTTT. Filled out from reference TRBV19 and TRBJ1-3, the complete variable domain reads DGGITQSPKYLFRKEGQNVTLSCEQNLNHDAMYWYRQDPGQGLRLIYYSQIVNDFQKGDIAEGYSVSREKKESFPLTVTSAQKNPTAFYLCASSIGAASGNTIYFGEGSWLTVV.

This sequence joins TRBV25-1 and TRBJ2-1; 9 nucleotides align to TRBD2. The germline gives CDR1 MGHDK, CDR2 SYGVNS. The CDR3 sequence is 15 residues long. V lost 10 bases and J lost 8; bases outside the gene matches: 15. CDR3 DNA sequence: TGTGCCACAGCGAATACAGCGGGAGGAAGGTATGAGCAGTTCTTC. Amino acid sequence: CATANTAGGRYEQFF.

This chain uses TRBV25-1 with TRBJ2-1, with D perhaps TRBD2 (6 bases). V lost 5 bases and J 3 bases, leaving 11 bases between the germline ends. This CDR3 has 14 residues. Germline lookup yields CDR1 MGHDK and CDR2 SYGVNS. The CDR3: CASSTAGSYNEQFF. CDR3 in DNA: TGTGCCAGCAGTACAGCGGGTAGCTACAATGAGCAGTTCTTC.

This chain uses TRBV11-1 with TRBJ1-1; D may be TRBD1 (6 bases). CDR1 SGHAT and CDR2 FQDESV come from the germline V gene (reference sequence). V was shortened by 5 bases and J by 0 bases, with 13 bases between the two germline ends. This CDR3 is built from 15 residues. Here the CDR3 DNA reads TGTGCCAGCAGCCCTCCGGGACAAATGAACACTGAAGCTTTCTTT. Encoded protein: CASSPPGQMNTEAFF.

The V and J genes are TRBV4-1 and TRBJ1-4, with D possibly being TRBD1 (5 bases). Trimming took off 4 bases at V and 7 bases at J, with 19 bases between the two ends. Germline V gives CDR1 MGHRA, CDR2 YSYEKL. This CDR3 has 16 residues. CDR3 coding DNA: TGCGCCAGCAGCCCCGGTTTACGGGGGGAGGGTGAAAAACTGTTTTTT. This gives the protein CASSPGLRGEGEKLFF.

The chain has TRBV2 and TRBJ2-1; 11 bases line up with TRBD2. With V trimmed by 8 bases and J by 7 bases, 4 bases remained unmatched. Germline-derived CDR1 and CDR2 are SNHLY and FYNNEI. The CDR3 consists of 13 residues. The CDR3 protein is CASGIAGGNEQFF. As DNA, the CDR3 is TGTGCCAGCGGGATAGCGGGGGGGAATGAGCAGTTCTTC.

J is TRBJ2-2 and V is TRBV25-1, with 7 bases matching TRBD1. Trimming at V came to 1 base and at J to 4 bases, leaving 6 bases not matched to a gene. In germline, CDR1 is MGHDK, CDR2 SYGVNS. The length of the CDR3 is 16 residues. CDR3 in amino acids: CASSELGDSTTGELFF. The CDR3, as DNA: TGTGCCAGCAGTGAATTGGGGGACAGCACCACCGGGGAGCTGTTTTTT.

The chain combines TRBV6-6 with TRBJ1-2, with 9 bases matching TRBD1. Per germline, CDR1 MNHNY and CDR2 SVGAGI (reference sequence). This CDR3 contains 15 residues. The V and J ends lost 7 bases and 0 bases, in that order; junction bases with no gene match: 6. The DNA of the CDR3 is TGTGCCAGCAAAAATACAGGGGGCGCTAACTATGGCTACACCTTC. This gives the protein CASKNTGGANYGYTF.

The chain employs TRBV5-1 and TRBJ1-1; D is undetermined. The germline V gene encodes CDR1 SGHRS and CDR2 YFSETQ. V lost 1 base and J lost 2, with 15 bases in between. CDR3 length: 16 amino acids. The CDR3 DNA reads TGCGCCAGCAGCTTGTTCTCCGGGCCAGCTAACACTGAAGCTTTCTTT. Translating gives CASSLFSGPANTEAFF.

This chain connects TRBV21-1 to TRBJ2-7; TRBD2 is the table's D call, not checked against the DNA. TRBV21-1 has pseudogene status. The CDR3 is 19 residues long. In DNA, the CDR3 is TGTGCCAGCAGCAAAGCCACGCCAGGGAGGGGGTATCTATTCTACGAGCAGTACTTC. Encoded protein: CASSKATPGRGYLFYEQYF.

This sequence joins TRBV29-1 and TRBJ2-6, with 11 bases aligning to TRBD1. This CDR3 has 14 amino acids. Germline V CDR1 and CDR2: SQVTM, ANQGSEA. Trimming removed 6 bases from V and 2 bases from J; junction bases left unmatched: 0. CDR3 loop: CSVGQGAGANVLTF. The DNA for the CDR3 is TGCAGCGTGGGACAGGGGGCTGGGGCCAACGTCCTGACTTTC.

The V and J genes are TRBV11-2 and TRBJ2-1; D is perhaps TRBD1 (5 bases). The CDR3 runs 14 residues. Germline V gene lookup returns CDR1 SGHAT and CDR2 FQNNGV. Between the trimmed V and J ends, which lost 1 base and 6 bases, there was a span of 10 bases. CDR3 bases: TGTGCCAGCAGCTTAGGACAGATGCTCAATGAGCAGTTCTTC. It encodes CASSLGQMLNEQFF. The full variable domain, completed using reference TRBV11-2 and TRBJ2-1, is EAGVAQSPRYKIIEKRQSVAFWCNPISGHATLYWYQQILGQGPKLLIQFQNNGVVDDSQLPKDRFSAERLKGVDSTLKIQPAKLEDSAVYLCASSLGQMLNEQFFGPGTRLTVL.

The genes are TRBV7-9 and TRBJ1-5; 8 bases line up with TRBD1. Germline CDR1 reads SEHNR; CDR2 reads FQNEAQ (reference sequence). The CDR3 totals 15 residues. The J segment lost 1 base and the V segment lost 4 bases, leaving 3 bases of the junction unmatched. CDR3 loop: CASSSGQGSNQPQHF. As DNA, the CDR3 is TGTGCCAGCAGCTCTGGACAGGGAAGCAATCAGCCCCAGCATTTT.

The V and J genes are TRBV7-9 and TRBJ1-1; D call uncertain. The CDR3 is made up of 14 amino acids. Germline values: CDR1 SEHNR, CDR2 FQNEAQ (reference sequence). Trimming stripped 3 bases from V and 1 base from J, with 9 bases between. CDR3 DNA: TGTGCCAGCAGCTTTGATGACGGGAACACTGAAGCTTTCTTT. Protein: CASSFDDGNTEAFF. Using reference TRBV7-9 and TRBJ1-1 for the parts outside the CDR3, the full variable domain is DTGVSQNPRHKITKRGQNVTFRCDPISEHNRLYWYRQTLGQGPEFLTYFQNEAQLEKSRLLSDRFSAERPKGSFSTLEIQRTEQGDSAMYLCASSFDDGNTEAFFGQGTRLTVV.

The V gene is TRBV2, the J gene TRBJ2-1; D uncertain. Per the germline V gene, CDR1 is SNHLY and CDR2 is FYNNEI. Trimming pared 1 base from V and 4 bases from J, leaving 14 bases between. The CDR3 has 16 amino acids. The CDR3 is CASSEEIVPLYNEQFF. As DNA, the CDR3 is TGTGCCAGCAGTGAAGAAATCGTTCCTCTATACAATGAGCAGTTCTTC.

CDR3 in amino acids: CASSQGQRCEQYF. In DNA form, the CDR3 reads TGTGCCAGTAGTCAGGGCCAGAGGTGCGAGCAGTACTTC. The chain recombines TRBV19 with TRBJ2-7, with D possibly matching TRBD1 (5 bases). This CDR3 spans 13 amino acids. V dropped 5 bases and J dropped 6 bases, with 14 bases sitting between them. Per germline, CDR1 LNHDA and CDR2 SQIVND (reference sequence).

The chain joins TRBV2 to TRBJ1-1, with a possible D match to TRBD1 (5 bases). This CDR3 has 13 residues. The V gene's germline CDR1 is SNHLY and CDR2 FYNNEI. V was pared by 8 bases and J by 5 bases, with 15 bases between. CDR3 in DNA: TGTGCCAGCGGGGGGTCGAGTCGGACTGAAGCTTTCTTT. Residues: CASGGSSRTEAFF.

The chain combines TRBV5-1 with TRBJ1-1, with 9 positions matching TRBD1. The CDR3 runs to 18 residues. Germline CDR1 reads SGHRS; CDR2 reads YFSETQ. The trim removed 0 bases at V and 5 bases at J, leaving 14 bases unmatched. CDR3 nucleotide sequence: TGCGCCAGCAGCTTGGAAACGAAACAGGGGGCGTTAAGTACTGAAGCTTTCTTT. This codes for CASSLETKQGALSTEAFF.

This clone occurred once. This sequence joins TRBV7-9 and TRBJ2-7; 10 positions match TRBD1. CDR1 is SEHNR and CDR2 is FQNEAQ in the germline V gene (reference sequence). The ends lost 1 base at V and 7 bases at J; junction bases unmatched: 4. The CDR3 runs 14 residues. CDR3 in amino acids: CASSLEGTGDEQYF. CDR3 nucleotides: TGTGCCAGCAGCTTAGAAGGGACAGGGGATGAGCAGTACTTC. The full variable domain, its missing parts supplied by reference TRBV7-9 and TRBJ2-7, is DTGVSQNPRHKITKRGQNVTFRCDPISEHNRLYWYRQTLGQGPEFLTYFQNEAQLEKSRLLSDRFSAERPKGSFSTLEIQRTEQGDSAMYLCASSLEGTGDEQYFGPGTRLTVT.

The chain carries TRBV28 and TRBJ2-7, with a weak D call TRBD2 (6 bases). V gave up 10 bases and J gave up 1 base, with 14 bases separating them. The CDR3 contains 13 residues. Germline V gene data show CDR1 as MDHEN and CDR2 as SYDVKM. The CDR3 loop reads CATNSGGSYEQYF. The CDR3 DNA reads TGTGCCACCAACAGTGGGGGGTCCTACGAGCAGTACTTC. Based on the CDR3 plus reference TRBV28 and TRBJ2-7, the full variable domain is DVKVTQSSRYLVKRTGEKVFLECVQDMDHENMFWYRQDPGLGLRLIYFSYDVKMKEKGDIPEGYSVSREKKERFSLILESASTNQTSMYLCATNSGGSYEQYFGPGTRLTVT.

The V call is TRBV9, the J call TRBJ2-2; 9 bases match TRBD1. Germline V gene data show CDR1 as SGDLS and CDR2 as YYNGEE. The CDR3 runs 14 residues. The junction had 3 bases not matched to a gene; V was cut back by 3 bases and J by 6 bases. CDR3 sequence reads: CASSDTGGPGELFF. CDR3 DNA sequence: TGTGCCAGCAGCGATACAGGGGGCCCCGGGGAGCTGTTTTTT.

CDR3 loop: CASSAPEVLGTDTQYF. CDR3 nucleotides: TGTGCCAGCAGCGCCCCTGAGGTGCTGGGGACAGATACGCAGTATTTT. The rearrangement joins TRBV28 to TRBJ2-3; D unclear. The CDR3 consists of 16 residues. The germline CDR1 and CDR2 sequences are MDHEN and SYDVKM. V shed 6 bases and J shed 3 bases, with 19 bases lying between them.

The rearrangement uses TRBV29-1 and TRBJ2-2; D gene unclear. Germline CDR1 is SQVTM and CDR2 is ANQGSEA. The CDR3 length is 11 residues. V lost 5 bases and J 7 bases, leaving 8 bases between the germline ends. The CDR3 region is CSVHEDGELFF. CDR3 nucleotide sequence: TGCAGCGTTCACGAGGACGGGGAGCTGTTTTTT.

This rearrangement joins TRBV7-9 to TRBJ2-3; perhaps TRBD2 as D (7 bases). The ends were cut back, 3 bases at V and 1 base at J, with 11 bases in the middle. This CDR3 is built from 15 residues. Germline V gene sequence: CDR1 SEHNR, CDR2 FQNEAQ (reference sequence). CDR3 region: CASSFLGGGTDTQYF. As DNA, the CDR3 is TGTGCCAGCAGCTTCCTAGGGGGGGGCACAGATACGCAGTATTTT.

CDR3 nucleotide sequence: TGTGCCACCAGCAGTTTATCCCCATTGACTAGGACCGAAACCGGGGAGCTGTTTTTT. It specifies CATSSLSPLTRTETGELFF. V gene TRBV28 combines with J gene TRBJ2-2, with a weak D call TRBD2 (6 bases). Trimming cost V 10 bases and J 5 bases, with 32 bases left between them. CDR3 size: 19 residues. In germline, CDR1 is MDHEN, CDR2 SYDVKM.